This T cell receptor beta chain is from a study of shared clonotypes between healthy human individuals. Study results and limitations: Sequencing depth was expected to affect clonotype sharing among donors.

In the naive CD8 group, cells lacked CD45RO and were positively selected for CCR7, so terminally differentiated effector memory CD45RA+ cells were left out. Healthy HIV-negative adults without recent acute infections or vaccinations served as donors. Of note for this clone: Its antigen is as yet unknown.

Germline CDR1 SQVTM, CDR2 ANQGSEA. The CDR3 extends over 11 amino acids. V was shortened by 6 bases and J by 3 bases, with 9 bases between the two germline ends. Clones were read by immunoSEQ multiplex PCR, and TCRdb kept only the in-frame ones, dropping some. The table lists about 1.9 million clones, 93% of them singletons. Material for sequencing was naive CD8+ T cells from PBMCs. This TCR came from a man younger than 35 in good health. Some clones in this sample may be carry-over from other donors' samples. This chain connects TRBV29-1 to TRBJ2-7; D is unclear. CDR3 bases: TGCAGCGTCTTTTTGGGCTACGAGCAGTACTTC. Residues: CSVFLGYEQYF.